This T cell receptor (beta chain) was sequenced in a study of tissue T cells after allogeneic stem cell transplantation. V lost 1 base to trimming and J lost 9 bases; unmatched junction nucleotides: 10. The CDR3 is 16 amino acids. The germline gives CDR1 MGHRA, CDR2 YSYEKL. Some clones are missing from TCRdb's copy, which holds only in-frame ones; the method was immunoSEQ multiplex PCR. The sample lists roughly 8,800 clones, about 61% occurring once. The clonotype originates from an older female donor with lung cancer. The sequences come from tissue from the jejunum, collected at autopsy. The chain links TRBV4-1 to TRBJ2-5; 11 positions match TRBD2. The CDR3 region is CASSQVRTSGLEAQYF. Written as DNA, the CDR3 is TGCGCCAGCAGCCAAGTGCGGACTAGCGGGCTTGAGGCCCAGTACTTC.